This TCR beta chain originates from a study of cytomegalovirus exposure and HLA in healthy donors. Study findings and constraints: The likely origin of a cluster of highly shared sequence variants was a sequencing artifact. In a later analysis, specific HLA alleles were associated with around 17,000 TCR beta sequences at a 0.05 false discovery rate. Indistinguishable V segments such as TRBV6-2 and TRBV6-3 were excluded.

The ends were cut back, 0 bases at V and 2 bases at J, with 3 bases in the middle. Germline V gene data show CDR1 as SGHDT and CDR2 as YYEEEE. The CDR3 length is 12 residues. Researchers ran the PCR with 60 Vbeta and 13 Jbeta primers. Original processing notes: An analysis performed later counted roughly 80 million unique TCR beta chains (around 10 million of them shared). This table comes from immunoSEQ multiplex PCR, and its TCRdb copy is limited to in-frame clones, with some not included. From that table come the V and J calls and clone size; the DNA was used to work out D and trimming. The table has some 190,000 clones, about three quarters seen once. The sample holds a few counts of this clone. Its matching antigen is unknown.

The sequenced sample consisted of PBMCs. This TCR was recovered from a woman aged 25 to 45 in good health and CMV-seropositive. The rearrangement links TRBV5-6 to TRBJ2-7; the D is unclear. The CDR3 DNA sequence: TGTGCCAGCAGCTTGGCCGCCTACGAGCAGTACTTC. Residues: CASSLAAYEQYF.